A single sample gave rise to the 17 T cell receptor beta chains below, sequenced in a study of beta chain features in type 1 diabetes. Study-level findings and limits: Type 1 diabetes patients showed a moderate but significant shortening of TCRB CDR3s in all four CD4+ subsets.

The antigens for these receptors are not known. Expressed TCRB transcripts were sequenced, since all the RNA that had been isolated was reverse transcribed. Libraries were prepared by immunoSEQ multiplex PCR; TCRdb keeps only in-frame clonotypes and omits some of them. Of some 240,000 clones listed, around 15% are singletons. Material: naive CD4+ T cells from blood. The receptors were gathered from a man aged 25-45 years with type 1 diabetes.

The chain is built from TRBV7-3 and TRBJ2-7; TRBD1 might be the D (5 bases). The germline V gene has CDR1 SGHTA and CDR2 FQGTGA. V was cut by 2 bases and J by 5 bases, with 13 bases left in between. The CDR3 contains 14 residues. CDR3 DNA sequence: TGTGCCAGCAGCTTAGGTGGGGCAGCGAACGAGCAGTACTTC. Translating it yields CASSLGGAANEQYF.

This chain uses TRBV29-1 with TRBJ1-2; D might be TRBD1 (5 bases). The V end lost 1 base, the J end lost 5 bases, and 17 bases lay between the germline ends. The CDR3 runs to 15 residues. Germline-derived CDR1 and CDR2 are SQVTM and ANQGSEA. In DNA form, the CDR3 reads TGCAGCGTTGAAGGGGGCGGATCGTTCACTTATGGCTACACCTTC. Encoded protein: CSVEGGGSFTYGYTF. The variable domain in full, completed from reference TRBV29-1 and TRBJ1-2, reads SAVISQKPSRDICQRGTSLTIQCQVDSQVTMMFWYRQQPGQSLTLIATANQGSEATYESGFVIDKFPISRPNLTFSTLTVSNMSPEDSSIYLCSVEGGGSFTYGYTFGSGTRLTVV.

This sequence joins TRBV29-1 and TRBJ2-7, with a tentative D call TRBD1 (6 bases). Trimming left V 3 bases short and J 6 bases short, with 15 bases between. Germline CDR1 is SQVTM and CDR2 is ANQGSEA. The CDR3 runs to 13 residues. The CDR3 nucleotides are TGCAGCGTTGACCGTTCACAGGGAACCGAGCAGTACTTC. Its translation: CSVDRSQGTEQYF.

This chain connects TRBV7-3 to TRBJ2-3; TRBD1 agrees at 8 bases. The CDR3 covers 16 residues. From germline, CDR1 is SGHTA and CDR2 FQGTGA. The V segment lost 4 bases and the J segment 3 bases; nucleotides outside the gene matches: 9. The CDR3 loop reads CASSSPGTGVTDTQYF. CDR3 coding DNA: TGTGCCAGCAGCTCCCCCGGGACAGGTGTAACAGATACGCAGTATTTT.

This chain uses TRBV29-1 with TRBJ2-5; possible D gene TRBD1, 5 bases. This CDR3 has 13 amino acids. Trimming removed 5 bases at V and 3 bases at J, with 13 bases between. CDR1 SQVTM and CDR2 ANQGSEA come from the germline V gene. The DNA for the CDR3 is TGCAGCGTTATAAAACAGGTAGAAGAGACCCAGTACTTC. It specifies CSVIKQVEETQYF.

CDR3 bases: TGTGCCAGCAGCCAAGATCTACGAGCGGGGCTTGCCTACGAGCAGTACTTC. This translates into CASSQDLRAGLAYEQYF. This chain links TRBV4-2 with TRBJ2-7; 7 bases line up with TRBD2. After removal of 0 bases from V and 2 bases from J, the junction contained 10 bases not matched to a gene. The CDR3 sequence is 17 residues long. Germline CDR1 and CDR2: LGHNA and YNFKEQ.

This clone was detected a few times. V usage is TRBV29-1 and J usage is TRBJ1-5; tentatively, D is TRBD1 (6 bases). Germline V CDR1 and CDR2: SQVTM, ANQGSEA. This CDR3 has 12 amino acids. The ends were cut back, 4 bases at V and 7 bases at J, with 11 bases in the middle. CDR3 bases: TGCAGCGTTGGGGCAGGGGCGCAGCCCCAGCATTTT. It yields the protein CSVGAGAQPQHF.

This clone turned up a few times. The chain has TRBV5-1 and TRBJ2-3, with D unclear. V gave up 2 bases and J gave up 5 bases, with 6 bases separating them. The CDR3 runs to 12 residues. In germline, CDR1 is SGHRS, CDR2 YFSETQ. The CDR3 reads CASSLYLDTQYF. Here the CDR3 DNA reads TGCGCCAGCAGCTTATATCTAGATACGCAGTATTTT.

This clone was recorded only once. The chain joins TRBV27 to TRBJ2-7, with D hard to call. The CDR3 spans 13 residues. From germline, CDR1 is MNHEY and CDR2 SMNVEV (reference sequence). V was trimmed by 1 base and J by 7 bases, leaving 11 bases between them. The CDR3 nucleotides are TGTGCCAGCAGTTTATGGCCGGCCTGGGAGCAGTACTTC. It encodes CASSLWPAWEQYF.

With regard to this clone: The same CDR3 is also encoded by other DNA sequences in this sample. CDR3 DNA sequence: TGTGCCAGCAGTGACCTGTACAATGAGCAGTTCTTC. This translates into CASSDLYNEQFF. The rearrangement uses TRBV6-4 and TRBJ2-1; D is uncertain. Germline V lookup: CDR1 MRHNA, CDR2 SNTAGT. V was pared by 2 bases and J by 4 bases, with 3 bases between. CDR3 length equals 12 residues.

This clone was observed a few times. CDR3 sequence: CASSFRGYTEAFF. In DNA, the CDR3 is TGTGCCAGCAGCTTCAGGGGGTACACTGAAGCTTTCTTT. The rearrangement joins TRBV7-8 to TRBJ1-1, with TRBD1 matching 7 bases. With V trimmed by 3 bases and J by 3 bases, 1 base remained unmatched. The CDR3 is 13 residues long. The germline V gene has CDR1 SGHVS and CDR2 FQNEAQ.

J is TRBJ2-1 and V is TRBV10-3; 7 positions agree with TRBD2. The CDR3 loop spans 14 amino acids. The V gene end was trimmed by 7 bases and the J gene end by 7 bases; junction bases not matched to a gene: 10. Germline V gene data show CDR1 as ENHRY and CDR2 as SYGVKD. CDR3 protein: CAITGAGTRNEQFF. The CDR3 DNA reads TGTGCCATCACCGGAGCGGGAACACGGAATGAGCAGTTCTTC.

This clone was recorded once. This chain connects TRBV28 to TRBJ2-4; D ambiguous. V gave up 1 base and J gave up 3 bases, with 4 bases separating them. The CDR3 is 13 residues long. Germline CDR1 and CDR2: MDHEN and SYDVKM. The CDR3 loop reads CASSLSGKNIQYF. As DNA, the CDR3 is TGTGCCAGCAGTTTATCTGGCAAAAACATTCAGTACTTC.

The rearrangement links TRBV28 to TRBJ1-5, with D perhaps matching TRBD1 (6 bases). In germline, CDR1 is MDHEN, CDR2 SYDVKM. The CDR3 contains 15 residues. Trimming removed 2 bases at V and 7 bases at J, with 15 bases between. The CDR3 DNA sequence: TGTGCCAGCAGTTTACCGGGACATGCATTCCAGCCCCAGCATTTT. Protein sequence: CASSLPGHAFQPQHF.

The table lists this clone with a few counts. This rearrangement joins TRBV7-9 to TRBJ2-1, with TRBD2 matching 10 bases. In germline, CDR1 is SEHNR, CDR2 FQNEAQ (reference sequence). This CDR3 is 13 amino acids long. After removal of 1 base from V and 16 bases from J, the junction contained 7 bases not matched to a gene. CDR3: CASSLDLAGAQFF. In DNA form, the CDR3 reads TGTGCCAGCAGCTTAGACCTAGCGGGAGCTCAATTCTTC.

A single count supports this clone. This chain connects TRBV2 to TRBJ1-5, with 7 bases lining up with TRBD1. With V trimmed by 2 bases and J by 3 bases, 4 bases remained unmatched. This CDR3 spans 15 amino acids. CDR1 is SNHLY, CDR2 FYNNEI, per germline. CDR3 protein: CASSERGQTNQPQHF. In nucleotides, the CDR3 is TGTGCCAGCAGTGAAAGGGGGCAGACCAATCAGCCCCAGCATTTT.

This clone occurred a few times. The chain joins TRBV29-1 to TRBJ1-3; no clear D gene. The ends were cut back, 3 bases at V and 4 bases at J, with 10 bases in the middle. Looked up from germline, CDR1 is SQVTM and CDR2 is ANQGSEA. The CDR3 is 13 amino acids. CDR3 in DNA: TGCAGCGTTGAGGGCCGTTTAGGAAACACCATATATTTT. Protein product: CSVEGRLGNTIYF. The variable domain in full, with the rest retrieved from reference TRBV29-1 and TRBJ1-3, is SAVISQKPSRDICQRGTSLTIQCQVDSQVTMMFWYRQQPGQSLTLIATANQGSEATYESGFVIDKFPISRPNLTFSTLTVSNMSPEDSSIYLCSVEGRLGNTIYFGEGSWLTVV.